The subject of this entry is one T cell receptor beta chain. This record belongs to a study of sequential checkpoint blockade in melanoma. Study summary: Patients were randomized 1:1 to nivolumab-then-ipilimumab or ipilimumab-then-nivolumab first-line. Maintenance nivolumab came after either treatment sequence.

The CDR3 is made up of 15 amino acids. Trimming shortened V by 0 bases and J by 1 base, and 9 bases separated the two germline ends. CDR1 and CDR2 (germline): LGHNA, YNFKEQ. The repertoire was sequenced with immunoSEQ multiplex PCR; TCRdb's copy has only in-frame clones and lacks some. The sample includes about 13,000 clones, around 76% seen only once; the top ten take about 47%. The treatment denotes: randomized to nivolumab then ipilimumab (arm A) or the reverse (arm B). The sample in question was CD8+ T cells sorted from blood (inferred from file names), obtained from a patient given nivolumab and ipilimumab in sequence. This rearrangement joins TRBV4-2 to TRBJ1-1; D ambiguous. The sequence came from a human patient with melanoma. Some clones in this sample may be carry-over from other donors' samples. The CDR3 loop reads CASSQESSGNTEAFF. CDR3 bases: TGTGCCAGCAGCCAAGAGTCCTCAGGGAACACTGAAGCTTTCTTT.